The 27 T cell receptor beta chains given below trace back to one sample, sequenced in a study of blood T cell repertoires in COVID-19. Sequencing was performed with immunoSEQ multiplex PCR; in TCRdb, only in-frame clones are kept and a portion is missing. The sample gives some 180,000 clones, around 80% of which show up once; around 13% is in the top ten. Sequencing was done on a sample of peripheral blood. All receptors derive from a human donor in a cohort sampled during active COVID-19.

The V call is TRBV27, the J call TRBJ1-4, with TRBD1 identical over 10 bases. CDR1 MNHEY and CDR2 SMNVEV come from the germline V gene (reference sequence). The CDR3 loop spans 16 amino acids. Losses at the gene ends were 5 bases for V and 7 bases for J; bases not matched to a gene: 10. The CDR3: CASSAPTGGHVEKLFF. The CDR3 nucleotides are TGTGCCAGCAGTGCCCCGACAGGGGGCCACGTTGAAAAACTGTTTTTT. Full variable domain (rest looked up from reference TRBV27 and TRBJ1-4): EAQVTQNPRYLITVTGKKLTVTCSQNMNHEYMSWYRQDPGLGLRQIYYSMNVEVTDKGDVPEGYKVSRKEKRNFPLILESPSPNQTSLYFCASSAPTGGHVEKLFFGSGTQLSVL.

This clone was counted once. This chain joins TRBV6-2 or TRBV6-3 and TRBJ2-1, with 7 bases that match TRBD2. Losses at the gene ends were 5 bases for V and 2 bases for J; bases not matched to a gene: 9. Per germline, CDR1 MNHEY and CDR2 SVGEGT. The CDR3 contains 16 residues. The CDR3: CASSGPTSAPYNEQFF. CDR3 bases: TGTGCCAGCAGTGGACCAACTAGCGCGCCCTACAATGAGCAGTTCTTC.

The gene calls are TRBV24-1 and TRBJ2-1; maybe TRBD1 (7 bases). From germline, CDR1 is KGHDR and CDR2 SFDVKD. This CDR3 region has 13 residues. Trimming cost V 7 bases and J 8 bases, with 14 bases left between them. In nucleotides, the CDR3 is TGTGCCACCAGAGGCAGGGGGGTCGATGAGCAGTTCTTC. It specifies CATRGRGVDEQFF.

This sequence joins TRBV10-1 and TRBJ2-1; 8 bases line up with TRBD2. V shed 3 bases and J 9 bases; nucleotides not matched to a gene: 10. This CDR3 has 15 residues. Germline V gives CDR1 WNHNN, CDR2 SYGVQD (reference sequence). CDR3 coding DNA: TGCGCCAGCAGTGAATTTCGGGAGGGCCCGGGTGAGCAGTTCTTC. It translates to CASSEFREGPGEQFF.

V usage is TRBV30 and J usage is TRBJ2-7, with TRBD1 matching over 10 bases. With 5 bases clipped from V and 4 bases from J, the junction kept 8 bases outside the gene matches. This CDR3 has 14 amino acids. Germline CDR1 is GTSNPN and CDR2 is SVGIG (reference sequence). CDR3 sequence (DNA): TGTGCCTGGGGCCGGGACAGGGGTCTGTACGAGCAGTACTTC. Encoded protein: CAWGRDRGLYEQYF.

As DNA, the CDR3 is TGTGCCAGCAGGGGGGGAACCTACGAGCAGTACTTC. It translates to CASRGGTYEQYF. This chain connects TRBV6-6 to TRBJ2-7; perhaps TRBD2 as D (6 bases). Trimming took 6 bases from V and 2 from J, leaving 8 bases between them. The CDR3 is made up of 12 amino acids. CDR1 is MNHNY and CDR2 is SVGAGI in the germline V gene (reference sequence).

This clone was detected only once. CDR3 sequence (DNA): TGTGCCAGCGCGGACAGGCCCCGCTACACCTTC. The encoded protein is CASADRPRYTF. The chain couples TRBV2 to TRBJ1-2; 7 nucleotides line up with TRBD1. The germline gives CDR1 SNHLY, CDR2 FYNNEI. V dropped 8 bases and J dropped 9; count of bases not matched to a gene: 6. This CDR3 region has 11 residues.

The chain combines TRBV10-2 with TRBJ2-2; D is unclear. The CDR3 is 15 residues long. Germline CDR1 reads WSHSY; CDR2 reads SAAADI. V lost 1 base and J lost 0, with 6 bases in between. This CDR3 is CASSEFFSNTGELFF. CDR3 nucleotides: TGCGCCAGCAGTGAGTTCTTCTCGAACACCGGGGAGCTGTTTTTT.

The rearrangement uses TRBV28 and TRBJ2-3, with TRBD1 matching over 8 bases. This CDR3 is built from 18 residues. From germline, CDR1 is MDHEN and CDR2 SYDVKM. The ends lost 1 base at V and 5 bases at J; junction bases unmatched: 14. The chain's CDR3 is CASSLSYARTGRLDTQYF. In DNA form, the CDR3 reads TGTGCCAGCAGTTTATCCTATGCCCGGACAGGGCGGCTAGATACGCAGTATTTT.

The chain employs TRBV5-1 and TRBJ2-7; D is unresolved. There are 13 residues in the CDR3. In germline, CDR1 is SGHRS, CDR2 YFSETQ. V lost 0 bases to trimming and J lost 6 bases, with 10 bases between them. CDR3 DNA sequence: TGCGCCAGCAGCTTGGGGCATTCGTCCGAGCAGTACTTC. Its protein product is CASSLGHSSEQYF.

The rearrangement links TRBV4-1 to TRBJ2-3; D is perhaps TRBD2 (6 bases). V lost 2 bases and J lost 6, with 15 bases in between. CDR3 length: 15 residues. The germline CDR1 and CDR2 sequences are MGHRA and YSYEKL. CDR3 protein: CASSQPTRTRDTQYF. DNA for the CDR3: TGCGCCAGCAGCCAACCGACTAGGACCAGGGATACGCAGTATTTT.

The chain has TRBV7-9 and TRBJ1-1; the D gene is possibly TRBD1 (5 bases). Trimming took 2 bases from V and 1 from J, leaving 5 bases between them. The CDR3 totals 13 residues. Germline values: CDR1 SEHNR, CDR2 FQNEAQ (reference sequence). In DNA, the CDR3 is TGTGCCAGCAGCTTACAGGGGAACACTGAAGCTTTCTTT. The encoded protein is CASSLQGNTEAFF.

This clone has only a few counts. This chain connects TRBV5-4 to TRBJ2-7; D is possibly TRBD2 (6 bases). Germline V gives CDR1 SGHNT, CDR2 YYREEE (reference sequence). Trimming removed 4 bases from V and 2 bases from J, with 19 bases in between. The CDR3 consists of 16 residues. The CDR3 spells CASSPGLARQTYEQYF. As DNA, the CDR3 is TGTGCCAGCAGCCCGGGGCTAGCGCGACAGACCTACGAGCAGTACTTC.

V usage is TRBV7-8 and J usage is TRBJ1-4; a weak D match, TRBD1 (6 bases). The CDR3 loop spans 18 amino acids. Trimming shortened V by 3 bases and J by 3 bases, and 20 bases separated the two germline ends. Germline values: CDR1 SGHVS, CDR2 FQNEAQ. The CDR3 DNA reads as TGTGCCAGCAGCTTTGATCGGACAGTTCTAGGGGCTAATGAAAAACTGTTTTTT. It encodes CASSFDRTVLGANEKLFF.

The rearrangement joins TRBV19 to TRBJ1-6; 8 bases align to TRBD1. The CDR3 has 15 amino acids. V dropped 3 bases and J dropped 9; count of bases not matched to a gene: 7. Per the germline V gene, CDR1 is LNHDA and CDR2 is SQIVND (reference sequence). The CDR3 here is CASSIRPGGSSPLHF. DNA for the CDR3: TGTGCCAGTAGTATCCGGCCAGGGGGCTCTTCACCCCTCCACTTT. The complete variable domain, with remaining parts taken from reference TRBV19 and TRBJ1-6, reads DGGITQSPKYLFRKEGQNVTLSCEQNLNHDAMYWYRQDPGQGLRLIYYSQIVNDFQKGDIAEGYSVSREKKESFPLTVTSAQKNPTAFYLCASSIRPGGSSPLHFGNGTRLTVT.

The chain uses TRBV27 and TRBJ1-2; 10 bases are a match to TRBD1. Germline CDR1 MNHEY, CDR2 SMNVEV (reference sequence). J gave up 7 bases and V 5 bases, and 7 bases lay outside the gene matches. CDR3 length equals 14 residues. CDR3 loop: CASSPRTGGSGYTF. The CDR3 DNA is TGTGCCAGCAGTCCCCGGACAGGGGGAAGTGGCTACACCTTC.

The CDR3 loop reads CASSPGRVGYEQYF. CDR3 sequence (DNA): TGTGCCAGCAGCCCGGGGAGGGTGGGTTACGAGCAGTACTTC. The chain carries TRBV28 and TRBJ2-7, with TRBD2 matching over 7 bases. The germline CDR1 and CDR2 sequences are MDHEN and SYDVKM. Unmatched junction bases numbered 9, after V lost 6 bases and J lost 4 bases. This CDR3 has 14 residues. Together with reference TRBV28 and TRBJ2-7, the CDR3 gives the full variable domain: DVKVTQSSRYLVKRTGEKVFLECVQDMDHENMFWYRQDPGLGLRLIYFSYDVKMKEKGDIPEGYSVSREKKERFSLILESASTNQTSMYLCASSPGRVGYEQYFGPGTRLTVT.

The chain joins TRBV5-6 to TRBJ2-3; D gene ambiguous. Germline V gene data show CDR1 as SGHDT and CDR2 as YYEEEE. This CDR3 is 12 amino acids long. Trimming took off 2 bases at V and 8 bases at J, with 9 bases between the two ends. The CDR3 sequence: CASSFGSFTQYF. The CDR3 coding sequence is TGTGCCAGCAGCTTTGGTAGTTTTACGCAGTATTTT. Looking up the rest from reference TRBV5-6 and TRBJ2-3 gives the full variable domain: DAGVTQSPTHLIKTRGQQVTLRCSPKSGHDTVSWYQQALGQGPQFIFQYYEEEERQRGNFPDRFSGHQFPNYSSELNVNALLLGDSALYLCASSFGSFTQYFGPGTRLTVL.

J is TRBJ1-5 and V is TRBV30; the match to TRBD1 covers 7 bases. From germline, CDR1 is GTSNPN and CDR2 SVGIG (reference sequence). The CDR3 runs 15 residues. Unmatched junction bases numbered 9, after V lost 2 bases and J lost 5 bases. This chain's CDR3 is CAWSQWDRQYQPQHF. The CDR3 DNA follows: TGTGCCTGGAGTCAGTGGGACAGACAGTATCAGCCCCAGCATTTT. The complete variable domain, with remaining parts taken from reference TRBV30 and TRBJ1-5, reads SQTIHQWPATLVQPVGSPLSLECTVEGTSNPNLYWYRQAAGRGLQLLFYSVGIGQISSEVPQNLSASRPQDRQFILSSKKLLLSDSGFYLCAWSQWDRQYQPQHFGDGTRLSIL.

The chain uses TRBV28 and TRBJ2-3; TRBD2 agrees at 7 bases. Germline loops: CDR1 MDHEN, CDR2 SYDVKM. V was clipped by 3 bases and J by 3 bases; unmatched bases: 3. The CDR3 is 14 amino acids. The CDR3 reads CASSFTGGTDTQYF. The CDR3 nucleotides read TGTGCCAGCAGTTTTACGGGAGGAACAGATACGCAGTATTTT.

This clone was observed a few times. This sequence joins TRBV3-1 (or the pseudogene TRBV3-2) and TRBJ2-1, with a tentative D call TRBD2 (6 bases). The germline CDR1 and CDR2 sequences are LGHDT and YNNKEL (reference sequence). The V end lost 3 bases, the J end lost 6 bases, and 15 bases lay between the germline ends. CDR3 length equals 15 residues. This CDR3 is CASSHSWRGTNEQFF. Written as DNA, the CDR3 is TGTGCCAGCAGCCATTCTTGGAGGGGTACCAATGAGCAGTTCTTC.

V is TRBV7-2 and J is TRBJ2-3, with unresolved D. V lost 2 bases and J 6 bases, leaving 6 bases between the germline ends. From germline, CDR1 is SGHTA and CDR2 FQGNSA. This CDR3 has 12 amino acids. Here the CDR3 reads CASSLFQDTQYF. The CDR3 bases are TGTGCCAGCAGCTTATTTCAGGATACGCAGTATTTT.

The chain has TRBV5-8 and TRBJ2-7, with D perhaps matching TRBD1 (5 bases). The length of the CDR3 is 15 residues. Looked up from germline, CDR1 is SGHTS and CDR2 is YDEGEE. The V and J ends lost 5 bases and 3 bases respectively, with 18 bases between them. The CDR3 region is CASSLSTATYYEQYF. CDR3 DNA: TGTGCCAGCAGTTTGTCGACAGCTACTTACTACGAGCAGTACTTC. Drawing the rest from reference TRBV5-8 and TRBJ2-7, the complete variable domain is EAGVTQSPTHLIKTRGQQATLRCSPISGHTSVYWYQQALGLGLQFLLWYDEGEERNRGNFPPRFSGRQFPNYSSELNVNALELEDSALYLCASSLSTATYYEQYFGPGTRLTVT.

V usage is TRBV11-2 and J usage is TRBJ2-7; D is perhaps TRBD2 (6 bases). V gave up 1 base and J gave up 7 bases, with 11 bases separating them. The CDR3 contains 13 residues. Germline loops: CDR1 SGHAT, CDR2 FQNNGV. The CDR3 bases are TGTGCCAGCAGCTTAGGCGGGGTCTGGGAGCAGTACTTC. Protein: CASSLGGVWEQYF.

The V gene is TRBV5-6, the J gene TRBJ1-4, with TRBD1 matching 7 bases. Germline trimming cut 4 bases from V and 7 bases from J; bases unmatched to any gene: 1. CDR1 and CDR2 from the germline V gene are SGHDT and YYEEEE. This CDR3 has 12 amino acids. In DNA form, the CDR3 reads TGTGCCAGCAGCCGGGACAGTGAAAAACTGTTTTTT. It specifies CASSRDSEKLFF.

V is TRBV3-1 (or the pseudogene TRBV3-2) and J is TRBJ2-2; TRBD1 aligns across 7 bases. V dropped 5 bases and J dropped 7; count of bases not matched to a gene: 10. The CDR3 length is 15 residues. Germline CDR1 is LGHDT and CDR2 is YNNKEL (reference sequence). CDR3 DNA: TGTGCCAGCAGCGCCTACAGGGGAGTGGGCGGGGAGCTGTTTTTT. This encodes CASSAYRGVGGELFF.

The gene calls are TRBV15 and TRBJ2-7, with a weak D call TRBD2 (6 bases). The V gene lost 0 bases and the J gene lost 3 bases, with 15 bases spanning the gap. This CDR3 is built from 16 residues. The germline CDR1 and CDR2 sequences are LNHNV and YYDKDF (reference sequence). The DNA of the CDR3 is TGTGCCACCAGCAGAGATCCTGGTAGCGGCAGCTACGAGCAGTACTTC. Residues: CATSRDPGSGSYEQYF.